This entry describes one T cell receptor beta chain. The source of the sample is a study of beta chain features in type 1 diabetes. CDR3 length equals 12 residues. Germline lookup yields CDR1 SQVTM and CDR2 ANQGSEA. V shed 4 bases and J shed 3 bases, with 10 bases lying between them. TCRB transcripts that were expressed got sequenced, as all of the isolated RNA had been reverse transcribed. The table came from immunoSEQ multiplex PCR; TCRdb's copy has only in-frame clones and leaves some out. The sample lists about 350,000 clones; 15% to 20% were seen once. This sequence was found in a woman between 18 and 29 years old in good health. The genes are TRBV29-1 and TRBJ2-7; D is uncertain. Specimen: naive CD4+ T cells from blood. In DNA, the CDR3 is TGCAGCGTTGTTTTGGCCAGCTACGAGCAGTACTTC. This encodes CSVVLASYEQYF.